Listed below are T cell receptor beta chains from one sample, sequenced in a study of blood T cell repertoires in COVID-19. Assay used: immunoSEQ multiplex PCR; TCRdb lists only in-frame clones, some missing. The repertoire holds fewer than 400,000 clones, with approximately 88% as singletons. Material: PBMCs or T cells enriched from blood (not recorded which). The receptors stem from a man younger than 45 who had recovered from COVID-19. Both conserved end residues are part of each CDR3. The D gene is left open where the match is weak. Part of the rows lack a size; the others show once, few, many or a class for expanded clones.

J gene | D gene | V gene | clone size | CDR3 DNA | CDR3 protein
TRBJ1-5 | TRBD1 | TRBV27 | - | TGTGCCAGCAATAGACAGGGCTCCAATCAGCCCCAGCATTTT | CASNRQGSNQPQHF
TRBJ2-5 | - | TRBV6-5 | - | TGTGCCAGCAGGCAGGGATTGGGTCAAGAGACCCAGTACTTC | CASRQGLGQETQYF
TRBJ2-5 | TRBD2 | TRBV7-7 | - | TGTGCCAGCAGCCCAGCGGGAATAGCGGGGGGTGGTGAGACCCAGTACTTC | CASSPAGIAGGGETQYF
TRBJ1-6 | - | TRBV30 | - | TGTGCCTGGAGTGTGGGTGAGGGGGAAAATTCACCCCTCCACTTT | CAWSVGEGENSPLHF
TRBJ2-1 | TRBD1 | TRBV9 | - | TGTGCCAGCAGCGTAAACCCAGGGGGAAATGAGCAGTTCTTC | CASSVNPGGNEQFF
TRBJ1-1 | - | TRBV6-5 | - | TGTGCCAGCACGCGGTCGGCGAACACTGAAGCTTTCTTT | CASTRSANTEAFF
TRBJ2-5 | TRBD1 | TRBV6-4 | - | TGTGCCAGCAGAGATAGGACAGGGCGGGGAGAGACCCAGTACTTC | CASRDRTGRGETQYF
TRBJ2-5 | - | TRBV3-1/TRBV3-2 | - | TGTGCCAGCAGTCCAGACACACAAGGGACCCAGTACTTC | CASSPDTQGTQYF
TRBJ2-3 | TRBD2 | TRBV19 | - | TGTGCCAGTAGTCTCGGGGGGGCAAGCACAGATACGCAGTATTTT | CASSLGGASTDTQYF
TRBJ2-2 | TRBD1 | TRBV6-9 | - | TGTGCCAGCAGTTCGCGGCCGGGACAGAGGGGCACCGGGGAGCTGTTTTTT | CASSSRPGQRGTGELFF
TRBJ2-7 | TRBD1 | TRBV12-3/TRBV12-4 | few | TGTGCCAGCAGCCTGACAGGGGCCTACGAGCAGTACTTC | CASSLTGAYEQYF
TRBJ1-6 | - | TRBV10-3 | - | TGTGCCATCAGTGGGGCCAGCTCCTATAATTCACCCCTCCACTTT | CAISGASSYNSPLHF
TRBJ2-2 | - | TRBV10-2 | - | TGCGCCAGCAGCAACCTCAGGGTCGCCGGGGAGCTGTTTTTT | CASSNLRVAGELFF
TRBJ1-2 | - | TRBV2 | - | TGTGCCAGCAGTGTGGGGAGTGCTGCCAGCGGGAATAATCGAAAATATGGCTACACCTTC | CASSVGSAASGNNRKYGYTF
TRBJ2-1 | TRBD2 | TRBV27 | - | TGTGCCAGCAGGACCCGGGGGCGGGGGGACAATGAGCAGTTCTTC | CASRTRGRGDNEQFF
TRBJ1-6 | TRBD1 | TRBV7-8 | few | TGTGCCAGCAGCCCCGGGACAGCTTCGAGGCCCCTCCACTTT | CASSPGTASRPLHF
TRBJ2-1 | TRBD2 | TRBV2 | - | TGTGCCAGCAGTGAAGTGTCTAGCGGGGGGAATGAGCAGTTCTTC | CASSEVSSGGNEQFF
TRBJ1-2 | TRBD1 | TRBV18 | - | TGTGCCAGCTCACCAGGCCAGGGGGCTGAATATGGCTACACCTTC | CASSPGQGAEYGYTF
TRBJ1-2 | - | TRBV28 | few | TGTGCCAGCAGTTTAAACTGGCAGGGCCATGGCTACACCTTC | CASSLNWQGHGYTF
TRBJ1-4 | - | TRBV29-1 | - | TGCAGCGCCCGCGCTAATGAAGAACTGTTTTTT | CSARANEELFF
TRBJ2-1 | TRBD1 | TRBV27 | - | TGTGCCAGCACCGTCATCGGGACAGACCAATACAATGAGCAGTTCTTC | CASTVIGTDQYNEQFF
TRBJ1-3 | - | TRBV5-5 | - | TGTGCCAGCAGCTTGGCGGGGTACACCATATATTTT | CASSLAGYTIYF
TRBJ1-5 | - | TRBV7-8 | - | TGTGCCAGCAGCTTACGGTCAGGGAGGGATCAGCCCCAGCATTTT | CASSLRSGRDQPQHF
TRBJ2-7 | - | TRBV5-1 | - | TGCGCCAGCAGTGGTCAGGGTTCCTACGAGCAGTACTTC | CASSGQGSYEQYF
TRBJ1-1 | TRBD1 | TRBV15 | - | TGTGCCACCAGCAGAGGAGAGACAGGGACGGGCACTGAAGCTTTCTTT | CATSRGETGTGTEAFF